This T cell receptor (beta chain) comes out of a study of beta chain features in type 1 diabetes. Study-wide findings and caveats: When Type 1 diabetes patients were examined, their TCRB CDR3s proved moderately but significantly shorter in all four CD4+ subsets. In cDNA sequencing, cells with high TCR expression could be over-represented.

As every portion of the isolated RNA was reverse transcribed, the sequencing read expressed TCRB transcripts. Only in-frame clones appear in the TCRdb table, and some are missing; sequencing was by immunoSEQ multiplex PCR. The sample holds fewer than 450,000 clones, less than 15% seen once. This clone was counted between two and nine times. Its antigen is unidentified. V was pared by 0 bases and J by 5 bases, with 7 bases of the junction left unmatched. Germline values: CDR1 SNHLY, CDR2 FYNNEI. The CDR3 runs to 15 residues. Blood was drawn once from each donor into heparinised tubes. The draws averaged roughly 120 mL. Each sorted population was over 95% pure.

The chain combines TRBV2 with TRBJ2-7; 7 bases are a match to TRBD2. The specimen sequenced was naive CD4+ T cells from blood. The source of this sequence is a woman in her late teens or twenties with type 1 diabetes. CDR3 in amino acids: CASSEAGRGRDEQYV. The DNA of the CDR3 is TGTGCCAGCAGTGAAGCCGGACGGGGGAGGGACGAGCAGTACGTC.